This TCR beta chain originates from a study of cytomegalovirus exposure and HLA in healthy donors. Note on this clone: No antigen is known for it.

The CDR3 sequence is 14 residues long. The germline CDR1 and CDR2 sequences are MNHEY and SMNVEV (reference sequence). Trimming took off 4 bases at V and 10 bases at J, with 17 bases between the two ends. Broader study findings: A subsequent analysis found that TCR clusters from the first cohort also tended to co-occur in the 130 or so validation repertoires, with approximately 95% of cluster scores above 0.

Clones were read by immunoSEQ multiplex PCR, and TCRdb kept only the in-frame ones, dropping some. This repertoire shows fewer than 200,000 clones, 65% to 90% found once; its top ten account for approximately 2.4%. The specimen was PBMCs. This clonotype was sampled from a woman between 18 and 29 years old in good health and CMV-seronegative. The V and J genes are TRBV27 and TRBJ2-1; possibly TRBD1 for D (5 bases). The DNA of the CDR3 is TGTGCCAGCAGTTCCCTTGGGGCAGTGCCCGAGCAGTTCTTC. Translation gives CASSSLGAVPEQFF.